This TCR beta chain was captured in a study of regulatory T cells in long-lasting Graves disease. Overall study context: Graves' patients, newly diagnosed, had taken antithyroid drugs under 3 months.

In building TCR beta libraries, iRepertoire HTBI primers were used together with Arm-PCR of CDR3 regions. A single record per CDR3 protein comes from TCRdb applying MiXCR to the multiplex PCR reads. The repertoire holds some 460,000 distinct CDR3 sequences, with about 16% as singletons. Time point: newly diagnosed GD, antithyroid drugs for less than 3 months. The TCR library was made from RNA that had been extracted from PBMCs in TRIzol. Germline-derived CDR1 and CDR2 are SQVTM and ANQGSEA. The V segment lost 4 bases and the J segment 10 bases; nucleotides outside the gene matches: 10. CDR3 size: 14 residues. This clonotype was observed a handful of times. This sample also appeared in a second study, on T cells in Graves' hyperthyroidism and ophthalmopathy. That source notes: Ophthalmopathy and stable hyperthyroidism were told apart by a 13 V-J model.

The receptor's source is a man aged 40-49 years with Graves disease. Sequences were derived from peripheral blood mononuclear cells (PBMCs), sampled at new diagnosis, from a patient treated with antithyroid drugs. The chain carries TRBV29-1 and TRBJ1-6; TRBD1 agrees at 7 bases. Here the CDR3 reads CSVASGTAGSPLHF. The CDR3 DNA follows: TGCAGCGTTGCCTCCGGGACAGCCGGATCACCCCTCCACTTT.